The entry below gives a single TCR beta chain sequence along with its context. What it binds is unknown. Time point specified: peripheral blood 6 weeks after treatment start. Clones were sequenced by immunoSEQ multiplex PCR, and TCRdb holds only the in-frame ones, with some missing. The sample lists about 76,000 clones, approximately 90% occurring once. This record belongs to a study of PD-L1 blockade in urothelial cancer. Trimming pared 4 bases from V and 7 bases from J, leaving 17 bases between. Germline loops: CDR1 KGHSH, CDR2 LQKENI. This CDR3 is built from 14 residues. Study-level findings and limits: Pretreatment TCR clonality in blood under the median foretold superior survival.

The V gene is TRBV18, the J gene TRBJ2-7, with D perhaps matching TRBD2 (6 bases). The sequence was collected from a woman of 80 years or more with urothelial cancer. The sample consisted of PBMCs, taken around atezolizumab (anti-PD-L1) treatment. The CDR3 region has the DNA TGTGCCAGCTCACTGCCGGGAGCCCCTCTGGAGCAGTACTTC. Translating it yields CASSLPGAPLEQYF.